This entry lists 6 T cell receptor beta chains sequenced from one sample in a study of shared clonotypes between healthy human individuals. Using immunoSEQ multiplex PCR, the repertoire was profiled, and TCRdb retains in-frame clones only, with some absent. Of some 1,900,000 clones in the sample, approximately 95% are singletons; the top ten hold 1.2%. The naive CD8 fraction comprised CD45RO-negative cells positively selected for CCR7 and excluded terminally differentiated effector memory CD45RA+ cells. The sequencing input was naive CD8+ T cells sorted from blood. The receptors shown here come from a man younger than 35 in good health.

The rearrangement uses TRBV19 and TRBJ2-7, with 8 bases fitting TRBD2. This CDR3 spans 14 amino acids. Looked up from germline, CDR1 is LNHDA and CDR2 is SQIVND (reference sequence). Germline trimming cut 4 bases from V and 5 bases from J; bases unmatched to any gene: 7. The CDR3 reads CASSTTGGVHEQYF. CDR3 nucleotide sequence: TGTGCCAGTAGTACGACCGGGGGGGTCCACGAGCAGTACTTC.

The chain has TRBV4-3 and TRBJ2-7; D ambiguous. V lost 0 bases, J lost 3 bases, and 9 bases lay in between. Germline lookup yields CDR1 LGHNA and CDR2 YSLEER. The length of the CDR3 is 14 residues. The CDR3 sequence is CASSQDLFLYEQYF. The CDR3 bases are TGCGCCAGCAGCCAAGATCTATTCCTCTACGAGCAGTACTTC.

This clone was counted only a few times. The chain employs TRBV18 and TRBJ2-4; D perhaps matches TRBD1 (6 bases). The length of the CDR3 is 15 residues. CDR1 and CDR2 from the germline V gene are KGHSH and LQKENI. Trimming took 6 bases from V and 0 from J, leaving 12 bases between them. The CDR3 bases are TGTGCCAGCTCCCCGGACAGCCCAGCCAAAAACATTCAGTACTTC. Translation gives CASSPDSPAKNIQYF.

This chain connects TRBV9 to TRBJ2-3, with D hard to call. The V end lost 2 bases, the J end lost 6 bases, and 10 bases lay between the germline ends. This CDR3 contains 13 residues. Germline V lookup: CDR1 SGDLS, CDR2 YYNGEE. As DNA, the CDR3 is TGTGCCAGCAGCGTTGGCGGCATGGATACGCAGTATTTT. Amino acids: CASSVGGMDTQYF.

This clone was recorded only once. This sequence joins TRBV28 and TRBJ2-7; D is tentatively TRBD1 or TRBD2 (5 bases each). The CDR3 runs to 16 residues. CDR1 MDHEN and CDR2 SYDVKM come from the germline V gene. Trimming took 3 bases from V and 0 from J, leaving 15 bases between them. The CDR3 nucleotides read TGTGCCAGCAGTTTTTCCGGGACGCTTAGCTCCTACGAGCAGTACTTC. It codes for CASSFSGTLSSYEQYF. The variable domain in full, with the rest retrieved from reference TRBV28 and TRBJ2-7, is DVKVTQSSRYLVKRTGEKVFLECVQDMDHENMFWYRQDPGLGLRLIYFSYDVKMKEKGDIPEGYSVSREKKERFSLILESASTNQTSMYLCASSFSGTLSSYEQYFGPGTRLTVT.

V usage is TRBV27 and J usage is TRBJ2-7; 8 bases match TRBD1. The CDR3 loop spans 16 amino acids. With V trimmed by 5 bases and J by 0 bases, 9 bases remained unmatched. Germline V gene data show CDR1 as MNHEY and CDR2 as SMNVEV (reference sequence). In nucleotides, the CDR3 is TGTGCCAGCAGTCCCCCGGGACAGGAGAGCTCCTACGAGCAGTACTTC. It translates to CASSPPGQESSYEQYF.